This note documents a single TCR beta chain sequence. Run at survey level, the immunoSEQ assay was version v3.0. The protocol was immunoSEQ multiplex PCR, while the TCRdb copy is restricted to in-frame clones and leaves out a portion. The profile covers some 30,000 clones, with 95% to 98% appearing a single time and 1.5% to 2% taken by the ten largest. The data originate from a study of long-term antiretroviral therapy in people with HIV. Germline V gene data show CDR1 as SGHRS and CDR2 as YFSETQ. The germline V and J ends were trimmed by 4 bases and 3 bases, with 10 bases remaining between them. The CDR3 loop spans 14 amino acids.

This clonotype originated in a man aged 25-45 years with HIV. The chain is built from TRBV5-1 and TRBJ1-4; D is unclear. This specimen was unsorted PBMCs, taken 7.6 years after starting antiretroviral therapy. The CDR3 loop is CASSLWGSNEKLFF. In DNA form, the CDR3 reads TGCGCCAGCAGCCTGTGGGGTTCTAATGAAAAACTGTTTTTT.